The clone carrying this T cell receptor beta chain was observed a handful of times. No antigen is known for it. Sequencing relied on a cDNA template that was reverse transcribed from extracted RNA. TCRdb's copy holds only in-frame clones and misses some; the assay was immunoSEQ multiplex PCR. Found here are 150,000 to 200,000 clones, approximately 57% of them singletons; the top ten hold just over 1%. Looked up from germline, CDR1 is SQVTM and CDR2 is ANQGSEA. J was trimmed by 2 bases and V by 8 bases; bases with no gene match: 12. The CDR3 runs 15 residues. The data belong to a study of CD8+ T cells in alopecia areata. Study-level information: The drug, oral tofacitinib, was given to treated patients at 5 to 10 mg twice daily.

The treatment: oral pan-JAK inhibitor, 5-10 mg twice daily. As part of sample collection, lesional scalp punch biopsies and peripheral blood were taken from alopecia areata patients. Findings and limits, study-wide: Affected lesional scalp, above all in alopecia totalis/universalis, was more clonal than normal scalp. Mice showed clearer TCR sharing than patients did, a gap that was possibly HLA-related.

This TCR derives from a human donor with alopecia areata. This material consisted of CD4+ T cells sorted from blood, taken at week 24, from a patient treated with tofacitinib. The V call is TRBV29-1, the J call TRBJ2-3, with 8 positions matching TRBD2. CDR3 residues: CSMRTSSSYTDTQYF. The CDR3 bases are TGCAGCATGCGGACTAGCTCGTCTTACACAGATACGCAGTATTTT.